This entry lists 27 T cell receptor beta chains sequenced from one sample in a study of shared clonotypes between healthy human individuals. CD45RO negativity and positive selection for CCR7 defined naive CD8 cells, a population that excluded terminally differentiated effector memory CD45RA+ cells. Repertoires were generated with immunoSEQ multiplex PCR, while TCRdb's copy carries only in-frame clones and drops some. The sample has 1.5 million to 2.5 million clones, about 95% seen once. The specimen sequenced was naive CD8+ T cells sorted from blood. These receptor sequences come from a man aged 18 to 29 in good health.

The DNA of the CDR3 is TGTGCCAGTAGTATAGACGGGGACAGTCTTTACGAGCAGTACTTC. Its protein product is CASSIDGDSLYEQYF. V is TRBV19 and J is TRBJ2-7; 7 bases map to TRBD1. With 0 bases clipped from V and 4 bases from J, the junction kept 6 bases outside the gene matches. The CDR3 length is 15 residues. Germline V lookup: CDR1 LNHDA, CDR2 SQIVND (reference sequence).

This chain uses TRBV5-5 with TRBJ1-5; 9 bases line up with TRBD1. The germline gives CDR1 SGHKS, CDR2 YYEKEE (reference sequence). V was clipped by 3 bases and J by 4 bases; unmatched bases: 5. The CDR3 consists of 15 residues. The CDR3 loop reads CASSYGTGQNQPQHF. The CDR3 DNA reads as TGTGCCAGCAGCTACGGGACAGGGCAAAATCAGCCCCAGCATTTT.

The V gene is TRBV27, the J gene TRBJ1-1; tentatively, D is TRBD1 (5 bases). This CDR3 has 15 amino acids. The V end lost 6 bases, the J end lost 5 bases, and 19 bases lay between the germline ends. The V gene's germline CDR1 is MNHEY and CDR2 SMNVEV (reference sequence). The CDR3 DNA follows: TGTGCCAGCAGACCTTCCGGTTGGGGGGGGACTGAAGCTTTCTTT. This sequence encodes CASRPSGWGGTEAFF.

The count of this clone is one. DNA for the CDR3: TGTGCCAGCGCCTCCGGGACAGGGGTTTACGAGCAGTACTTC. Protein sequence: CASASGTGVYEQYF. The chain is built from TRBV7-8 and TRBJ2-7; 10 bases agree with TRBD1. Trimming removed 8 bases from V and 4 bases from J; junction bases left unmatched: 8. CDR3 size: 14 residues. Germline assignment: CDR1 SGHVS and CDR2 FQNEAQ.

This chain links TRBV7-9 with TRBJ2-1, with D possibly TRBD1 on 6 matching bases. The germline V and J ends were trimmed by 3 bases and 3 bases, with 18 bases remaining between them. The CDR3 has 17 amino acids. Per the germline V gene, CDR1 is SEHNR and CDR2 is FQNEAQ (reference sequence). The CDR3 reads CASSFPGNRENYNEQFF. For the CDR3, the DNA is TGTGCCAGCAGCTTTCCCGGCAACAGGGAAAACTACAATGAGCAGTTCTTC.

The CDR3 region is CASSEDLSNEQFF. In DNA form, the CDR3 reads TGTGCCAGCAGTGAAGACCTATCCAATGAGCAGTTCTTC. The chain recombines TRBV2 with TRBJ2-1; D gene ambiguous. This CDR3 comprises 13 residues. The germline gives CDR1 SNHLY, CDR2 FYNNEI. V was pared by 1 base and J by 6 bases, with 7 bases between.

The chain is built from TRBV2 and TRBJ2-1; 11 nucleotides align to TRBD2. Losses at the gene ends were 6 bases for V and 5 bases for J; bases not matched to a gene: 6. This CDR3 contains 15 residues. Per the germline V gene, CDR1 is SNHLY and CDR2 is FYNNEI. The CDR3 DNA is TGTGCCAGCAGACCGGGACTAGCGGCCAACAATGAGCAGTTCTTC. Translating it yields CASRPGLAANNEQFF.

The chain uses TRBV4-1 and TRBJ2-5; TRBD2 matches 11 bases. The V gene's germline CDR1 is MGHRA and CDR2 YSYEKL. The V segment lost 1 base and the J segment 5 bases; nucleotides outside the gene matches: 9. The CDR3 totals 17 residues. CDR3 sequence reads: CASSQATGTSGLETQYF. In nucleotides, the CDR3 is TGCGCCAGCAGCCAAGCCACCGGGACTAGCGGTTTGGAGACCCAGTACTTC.

With respect to this clone: The same CDR3 also results from other DNA sequences found in this sample. The chain uses TRBV5-1 and TRBJ2-2; D is unclear. Germline CDR1 reads SGHRS; CDR2 reads YFSETQ. The CDR3 length is 15 residues. Trimming took off 2 bases at V and 0 bases at J, with 8 bases between the two ends. The DNA of the CDR3 is TGCGCCAGCAGCTTTTGGGATTCGAACACCGGGGAGCTGTTTTTT. It translates to CASSFWDSNTGELFF.

The chain carries TRBV4-1 and TRBJ2-1; no definite D call. From germline, CDR1 is MGHRA and CDR2 YSYEKL. This CDR3 is built from 16 residues. The V end was cut by 2 bases, the J end by 3 bases, with 14 bases between. The CDR3 region is CASSQSGVVVYNEQFF. In DNA form, the CDR3 reads TGCGCCAGCAGCCAATCTGGCGTGGTCGTCTACAATGAGCAGTTCTTC.

The V call is TRBV4-3, the J call TRBJ2-1, with TRBD1 identical over 10 bases. The CDR3 spans 16 residues. From germline, CDR1 is LGHNA and CDR2 YSLEER. V gave up 4 bases and J gave up 9 bases; unmatched junction bases: 12. CDR3 nucleotides: TGCGCCAGCAGCCTTGAGACAGGGGGCATTCAGGGTGAGCAGTTCTTC. It specifies CASSLETGGIQGEQFF.

This clone appeared a few times. The identical CDR3 is also encoded by other nucleotide sequences in the sample. This chain connects TRBV7-9 to TRBJ2-7; D call uncertain. The germline V gene has CDR1 SEHNR and CDR2 FQNEAQ (reference sequence). The CDR3 extends over 12 amino acids. Trimming left V 4 bases short and J 0 bases short, with 4 bases between. CDR3 coding DNA: TGTGCCAGCAGCTCCAACTCCTACGAGCAGTACTTC. Protein product: CASSSNSYEQYF.

This chain uses TRBV5-4 with TRBJ2-7; D remains unclear. The ends were cut back, 0 bases at V and 6 bases at J, with 10 bases in the middle. There are 13 residues in the CDR3. Germline-derived CDR1 and CDR2 are SGHNT and YYREEE (reference sequence). The CDR3 reads CASSLGPALEQYF. In nucleotides, the CDR3 is TGTGCCAGCAGCTTGGGACCCGCCCTCGAGCAGTACTTC.

The chain recombines TRBV19 with TRBJ1-2; 11 nucleotides line up with TRBD1. The V gene end was trimmed by 5 bases and the J gene end by 7 bases; junction bases not matched to a gene: 18. Germline loops: CDR1 LNHDA, CDR2 SQIVND (reference sequence). The CDR3 length is 18 residues. The CDR3 DNA reads as TGTGCCAGTAGTCCAACCCCTCTGGACAGGGGGCCAAGTATTGGCTACACCTTC. Translation gives CASSPTPLDRGPSIGYTF.

J is TRBJ2-3 and V is TRBV28; TRBD2 agrees at 10 bases. The germline V gene encodes CDR1 MDHEN and CDR2 SYDVKM. The CDR3 covers 18 residues. V lost 3 bases and J lost 3; bases outside the gene matches: 12. In nucleotides, the CDR3 is TGTGCCAGCAGTTTCTCACCTCATAGCGGGGGGAGGACAGATACGCAGTATTTT. Translating gives CASSFSPHSGGRTDTQYF.

V is TRBV11-2 and J is TRBJ2-7; 10 positions agree with TRBD1. The V and J ends lost 4 bases and 1 base, in that order; junction bases with no gene match: 4. From germline, CDR1 is SGHAT and CDR2 FQNNGV. CDR3 size: 15 residues. The CDR3 bases are TGTGCCAGCAGCTCACGGACAGGGGGGTCCTACGAGCAGTACTTC. Its protein product is CASSSRTGGSYEQYF.

The chain joins TRBV27 to TRBJ1-2; TRBD1 is a possible D gene (5 bases). CDR3 length equals 14 residues. Germline V CDR1 and CDR2: MNHEY, SMNVEV (reference sequence). Trimming left V 6 bases short and J 5 bases short, with 16 bases between. This chain's CDR3 is CASSPGREGYGYTF. Written as DNA, the CDR3 is TGTGCCAGCAGCCCCGGCAGGGAAGGGTATGGCTACACCTTC.

The V gene is TRBV13, the J gene TRBJ2-3, with unresolved D. Trimming removed 5 bases at V and 6 bases at J, with 12 bases between. Germline CDR1 reads PRHDT; CDR2 reads FYEKMQ (reference sequence). The CDR3 consists of 13 residues. CDR3 DNA sequence: TGTGCCAGCAGCCCCGTCTCTTCCGATACGCAGTATTTT. It is translated as CASSPVSSDTQYF.

This sequence joins TRBV27 and TRBJ2-7; TRBD2 agrees at 10 bases. Looked up from germline, CDR1 is MNHEY and CDR2 is SMNVEV (reference sequence). The CDR3 spans 15 residues. Trimming removed 6 bases from V and 2 bases from J; junction bases left unmatched: 7. CDR3 bases: TGTGCCAGCAGCCCGACTAGCGGGTCCGCCTACGAGCAGTACTTC. It yields the protein CASSPTSGSAYEQYF.

The chain links TRBV27 to TRBJ2-1; 8 bases match TRBD2. The length of the CDR3 is 17 residues. With 5 bases clipped from V and 6 bases from J, the junction kept 15 bases outside the gene matches. CDR1 is MNHEY, CDR2 SMNVEV, per germline (reference sequence). The DNA for the CDR3 is TGTGCCAGCAGTACGTCCATAAGCGGGAGTCCCGTCAATGAGCAGTTCTTC. This encodes CASSTSISGSPVNEQFF.

As concerns this clone: This sample includes further DNA sequences coding for the same CDR3. The chain joins TRBV4-3 to TRBJ1-1, with D tentatively TRBD1 (5 bases). This CDR3 is 13 amino acids long. The germline CDR1 and CDR2 sequences are LGHNA and YSLEER. V was clipped by 1 base and J by 5 bases, with 8 bases between them. CDR3: CASSQAGSTEAFF. In nucleotides, the CDR3 is TGCGCCAGCAGCCAAGCAGGGAGTACTGAAGCTTTCTTT.

CDR3 nucleotide sequence: TGTGCCAGCAGCTTAGATAGCGGGTTCTACGAGCAGTACTTC. It yields the protein CASSLDSGFYEQYF. The chain combines TRBV7-2 with TRBJ2-7, with 7 bases lining up with TRBD2. Germline V gene data show CDR1 as SGHTA and CDR2 as FQGNSA. Trimming at V came to 1 base and at J to 3 bases, leaving 3 bases not matched to a gene. There are 14 residues in the CDR3.

This clone was seen a single time. This chain connects TRBV6-5 to TRBJ1-2; 10 bases are shared with TRBD1. Germline lookup yields CDR1 MNHEY and CDR2 SVGAGI. This CDR3 has 14 amino acids. The junction had 7 bases not matched to a gene; V was cut back by 7 bases and J by 5 bases. CDR3 coding DNA: TGTGCCAGCACAGAGACAGGGGGCTCGTATGGCTACACCTTC. This translates into CASTETGGSYGYTF.

V gene TRBV13 combines with J gene TRBJ2-1, with 9 bases lining up with TRBD1. After removal of 6 bases from V and 6 bases from J, the junction contained 15 bases not matched to a gene. The CDR3 sequence is 17 residues long. Looked up from germline, CDR1 is PRHDT and CDR2 is FYEKMQ (reference sequence). The CDR3 reads CASSPGGGQGLVNEQFF. For the CDR3, the DNA is TGTGCCAGCAGTCCAGGCGGCGGACAGGGGTTAGTCAATGAGCAGTTCTTC. The complete variable domain, with remaining parts taken from reference TRBV13 and TRBJ2-1, reads AAGVIQSPRHLIKEKRETATLKCYPIPRHDTVYWYQQGPGQDPQFLISFYEKMQSDKGSIPDRFSAQQFSDYHSELNMSSLELGDSALYFCASSPGGGQGLVNEQFFGPGTRLTVL.

The CDR3 spells CASENLGGTEAFF. As DNA, the CDR3 is TGTGCCTCCGAAAATCTAGGCGGGACTGAAGCTTTCTTT. This sequence joins TRBV30 and TRBJ1-1, with unresolved D. The CDR3 spans 13 residues. Trimming shortened V by 7 bases and J by 5 bases, and 17 bases separated the two germline ends. Germline assignment: CDR1 GTSNPN and CDR2 SVGIG (reference sequence).

This chain joins TRBV4-3 and TRBJ1-6; D is unresolved. The germline gives CDR1 LGHNA, CDR2 YSLEER. This CDR3 has 17 residues. The germline V and J ends were trimmed by 3 bases and 0 bases, with 12 bases remaining between them. DNA for the CDR3: TGCGCCAGCAGCCAGGGTGTTACCGTCTCCTATAATTCACCCCTCCACTTT. Protein: CASSQGVTVSYNSPLHF.

V usage is TRBV4-1 and J usage is TRBJ2-7, with 11 nucleotides matching TRBD2. The trim removed 3 bases at V and 2 bases at J, leaving 6 bases unmatched. The CDR3 consists of 16 residues. Per germline, CDR1 MGHRA and CDR2 YSYEKL. DNA for the CDR3: TGCGCCAGCAGCCATTTAGGGACTAGCGGCACCTACGAGCAGTACTTC. This sequence encodes CASSHLGTSGTYEQYF.